This TCR beta chain was recovered during a study of blood T cell repertoires in COVID-19. Looking at the study overall: Samples came from the United States, Italy and Spain, spanning acute and convalescent COVID-19. PBMCs, B-cell-depleted T cells, or T cells provided the cDNA or gDNA that made up the material.

How the authors handled the data: It was from reference gene primer amplification that nucleated cell counts were estimated. The data were produced by immunoSEQ multiplex PCR, yet TCRdb's version contains in-frame clones alone and is incomplete. Clone size and the V and J calls come from that table; the DNA yielded D and trimming. The repertoire holds more than 200,000 clones, with around 84% as singletons. This CDR3 is built from 17 residues. The ends lost 0 bases at V and 3 bases at J; junction bases unmatched: 6. Germline V gene sequence: CDR1 LGHNA, CDR2 YNFKEQ. This sequence joins TRBV4-2 and TRBJ2-2, with 8 bases fitting TRBD2. The sequence was obtained from a woman aged 50 to 60 who had recovered from COVID-19. The specimen sequenced was PBMCs or T cells enriched from blood (not recorded which). The CDR3 region is CASSQEGGTRDTGELFF. The CDR3 bases are TGTGCCAGCAGCCAAGAAGGCGGGACTAGGGACACCGGGGAGCTGTTTTTT.